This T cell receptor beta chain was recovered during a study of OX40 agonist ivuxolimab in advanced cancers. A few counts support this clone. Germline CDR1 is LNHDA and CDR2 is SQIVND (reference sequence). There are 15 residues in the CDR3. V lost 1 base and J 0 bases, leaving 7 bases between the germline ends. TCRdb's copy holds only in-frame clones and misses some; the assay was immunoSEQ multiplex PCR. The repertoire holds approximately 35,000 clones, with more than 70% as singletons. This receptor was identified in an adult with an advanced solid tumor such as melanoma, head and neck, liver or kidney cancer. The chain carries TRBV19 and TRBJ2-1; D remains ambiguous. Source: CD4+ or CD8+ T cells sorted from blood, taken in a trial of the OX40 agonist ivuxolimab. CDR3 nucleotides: TGTGCCAGTAGTATAGGAGTAAGCTCCTACAATGAGCAGTTCTTC. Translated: CASSIGVSSYNEQFF. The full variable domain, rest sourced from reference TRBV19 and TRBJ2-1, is DGGITQSPKYLFRKEGQNVTLSCEQNLNHDAMYWYRQDPGQGLRLIYYSQIVNDFQKGDIAEGYSVSREKKESFPLTVTSAQKNPTAFYLCASSIGVSSYNEQFFGPGTRLTVL.